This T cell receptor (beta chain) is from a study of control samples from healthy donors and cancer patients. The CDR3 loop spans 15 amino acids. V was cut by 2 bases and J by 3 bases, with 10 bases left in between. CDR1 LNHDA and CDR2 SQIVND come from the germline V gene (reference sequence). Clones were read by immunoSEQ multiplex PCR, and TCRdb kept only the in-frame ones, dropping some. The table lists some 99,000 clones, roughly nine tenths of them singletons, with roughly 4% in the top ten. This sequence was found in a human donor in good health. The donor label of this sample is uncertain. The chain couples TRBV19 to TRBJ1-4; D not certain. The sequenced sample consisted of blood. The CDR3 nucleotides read TGTGCCAGTAGTATACGCTTGGGTTCTAATGAAAAACTGTTTTTT. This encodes CASSIRLGSNEKLFF. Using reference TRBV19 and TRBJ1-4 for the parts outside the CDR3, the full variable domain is DGGITQSPKYLFRKEGQNVTLSCEQNLNHDAMYWYRQDPGQGLRLIYYSQIVNDFQKGDIAEGYSVSREKKESFPLTVTSAQKNPTAFYLCASSIRLGSNEKLFFGSGTQLSVL.